Each of the 23 T cell receptor beta chains below was sequenced from the same sample in a study of blood T cells in healthy people across ages. A second PCR of about 7 to 12 cycles used a sample-barcoded 5' primer and a J-beta primer mix. TCRdb fed the 5' RACE reads into MiXCR, producing one record per CDR3 protein. The sample carries about 1.8 million distinct CDR3 sequences, roughly 52% recorded once. Input material: blood. Every receptor here comes from a woman aged 40 to 55 in good health.

As for this clonotype: Since a much larger clone is just one base distant, this may be a read error. Here the CDR3 DNA reads TGCGCCAGCAGACCCGAGTGGGCTGTAGATACGCAGTATTTT. It specifies CASRPEWAVDTQYF. This chain connects TRBV5-1 to TRBJ2-3; D is uncertain. The CDR3 extends over 14 amino acids. The germline gives CDR1 SGHRS, CDR2 YFSETQ. The ends were cut back, 5 bases at V and 5 bases at J, with 15 bases in the middle.

Here the CDR3 DNA reads TGTGCCAGCAGTTTATTAGGGAGGGATGCTTTCTTT. Translated, it gives CASSLLGRDAFF. V and J are TRBV27 and TRBJ1-1; D not certain. This CDR3 spans 12 amino acids. Germline V gene lookup returns CDR1 MNHEY and CDR2 SMNVEV (reference sequence). V was trimmed by 1 base and J by 11 bases, leaving 11 bases between them.

The chain joins TRBV5-1 to TRBJ2-1; TRBD2 matches at 11 bases. V was pared by 5 bases and J by 1 base, with 14 bases of the junction left unmatched. CDR3 length equals 19 residues. CDR1 and CDR2 from the germline V gene are SGHRS and YFSETQ. The DNA of the CDR3 is TGCGCCAGCAGGCTGACTAGCGGGGTCGATCTTCCTTCCTACAATGAGCAGTTCTTC. This encodes CASRLTSGVDLPSYNEQFF.

There are a few counts of this clonotype. The rearrangement uses TRBV27 and TRBJ1-5, with D possibly TRBD1 on 5 matching bases. V lost 2 bases and J 5 bases, leaving 13 bases between the germline ends. CDR3 length: 15 residues. Germline V gene data show CDR1 as MNHEY and CDR2 as SMNVEV (reference sequence). Written as DNA, the CDR3 is TGTGCCAGCAGTTTAAAGGGACGAAGGGATCAGCCCCAGCATTTT. Its protein is CASSLKGRRDQPQHF.

This clonotype was detected only a few times. V and J are TRBV28 and TRBJ1-2; D uncertain. Trimming removed 2 bases at V and 0 bases at J, with 22 bases between. The CDR3 is 19 amino acids. Germline V CDR1 and CDR2: MDHEN, SYDVKM. Here the CDR3 reads CASSLEFALGQATNYGYTF. The CDR3 DNA follows: TGTGCCAGCAGTTTAGAGTTCGCCTTGGGCCAAGCTACTAACTATGGCTACACCTTC.

The chain is built from TRBV7-8 and TRBJ2-7; D is possibly TRBD1 (5 bases). The germline gives CDR1 SGHVS, CDR2 FQNEAQ. Between the trimmed V and J ends, which lost 2 bases and 0 bases, there was a span of 8 bases. The CDR3 is 14 amino acids. The CDR3 is CASSLQQVSYEQYF. CDR3 coding DNA: TGTGCCAGCAGCTTACAACAGGTCTCCTACGAGCAGTACTTC.

This clonotype was observed a few times. This chain links TRBV27 with TRBJ2-1; 8 bases align to TRBD2. Germline CDR1 reads MNHEY; CDR2 reads SMNVEV (reference sequence). This CDR3 region has 16 residues. Germline trimming cut 2 bases from V and 8 bases from J; bases unmatched to any gene: 11. DNA of the CDR3: TGTGCCAGCAGTTTAACGGGGGCGGGGGGCGGCTATGAGCAGTTCTTC. Amino acids: CASSLTGAGGGYEQFF.

The rearrangement joins TRBV20-1 to TRBJ1-6, with TRBD1 matching over 9 bases. Trimming cost V 7 bases and J 2 bases; bases outside gene matches: 3. The length of the CDR3 is 14 residues. The V gene's germline CDR1 is DFQATT and CDR2 SNEGSKA (reference sequence). The CDR3 region is CSVGQGTYNSPLHF. The CDR3 DNA is TGCAGTGTGGGACAGGGAACCTATAATTCACCCCTCCACTTT.

The J gene is TRBJ2-1, the V gene TRBV6-5; unclear D gene. The CDR3 loop spans 13 amino acids. Looked up from germline, CDR1 is MNHEY and CDR2 is SVGAGI. Trimming left V 5 bases short and J 12 bases short, with 17 bases between. The CDR3: CASSPPSTRAQFF. The DNA for the CDR3 is TGTGCCAGCAGTCCACCCTCTACTCGTGCGCAGTTCTTC.

The CDR3 coding sequence is TGCGCCAGCAAAGGACAGCTCTCCTACGAGCAGTACTTC. This encodes CASKGQLSYEQYF. V gene TRBV5-1 combines with J gene TRBJ2-7, with a possible D match to TRBD1 (6 bases). The CDR3 has 13 residues. Germline V gives CDR1 SGHRS, CDR2 YFSETQ. V was trimmed by 6 bases and J by 0 bases, leaving 10 bases between them.

The genes are TRBV4-3 and TRBJ2-5; TRBD2 agrees at 10 bases. The germline CDR1 and CDR2 sequences are LGHNA and YSLEER. J was trimmed by 2 bases and V by 3 bases; bases with no gene match: 6. This CDR3 spans 16 amino acids. The CDR3 nucleotides read TGCGCCAGCAGCCAGGGACTAGCGAATGGACAAGAGACCCAGTACTTC. It codes for CASSQGLANGQETQYF.

V is TRBV20-1 and J is TRBJ2-1; 7 nucleotides agree with TRBD1. J gave up 13 bases and V 0 bases, and 21 bases lay outside the gene matches. The CDR3 sequence is 17 residues long. Germline V CDR1 and CDR2: DFQATT, SNEGSKA (reference sequence). The DNA of the CDR3 is TGCAGTGCTAGAGATTACGGTCCGGGGACAGTTCAAGAGACCCAGTTCTTC. Translating it yields CSARDYGPGTVQETQFF.

The chain is built from TRBV20-1 and TRBJ1-1; D uncertain. The CDR3 spans 13 residues. V gave up 0 bases and J gave up 2 bases, with 7 bases separating them. Germline CDR1 reads DFQATT; CDR2 reads SNEGSKA (reference sequence). The DNA for the CDR3 is TGCAGTGCTAGAGAATTATTAAACACTGAAGCTTTCTTT. It specifies CSARELLNTEAFF.

V gene TRBV11-2 combines with J gene TRBJ2-5; D gene ambiguous. The CDR3 consists of 17 residues. V shed 3 bases and J shed 4 bases, with 21 bases lying between them. Germline V gives CDR1 SGHAT, CDR2 FQNNGV. The CDR3, as DNA: TGTGCCAGCAGCTTTTTATCGGGCGCTGGTGCCTTAGAGACCCAGTACTTC. Protein sequence: CASSFLSGAGALETQYF.

J is TRBJ2-3 and V is TRBV4-3; 16 nucleotides line up with TRBD2. Germline V gene lookup returns CDR1 LGHNA and CDR2 YSLEER. This CDR3 is built from 16 residues. V gave up 5 bases and J gave up 5 bases; unmatched junction bases: 4. This CDR3 reads CASSDGTSGGVDTQYF. The CDR3 nucleotides read TGCGCCAGCAGCGACGGGACTAGCGGGGGGGTAGATACGCAGTATTTT.

In its sample, this clonotype was seen a few times. This chain links TRBV10-3 with TRBJ2-1, with 9 nucleotides matching TRBD1. The V gene's germline CDR1 is ENHRY and CDR2 SYGVKD. The CDR3 runs 15 residues. V lost 2 bases to trimming and J lost 7 bases; unmatched junction nucleotides: 6. CDR3 amino acids: CAISEPLTGGNEQFF. The CDR3 bases are TGTGCCATCAGTGAGCCCTTGACAGGGGGGAATGAGCAGTTCTTC.

The chain has TRBV3-1 and TRBJ2-3, with TRBD2 matching over 11 bases. The CDR3 runs 17 residues. Germline CDR1 is LGHDT and CDR2 is YNNKEL (reference sequence). V lost 1 base and J lost 3; bases outside the gene matches: 6. The CDR3 protein is CASSQVCSSGGTDTQYF. In nucleotides, the CDR3 is TGTGCCAGCAGCCAAGTCTGCTCTAGCGGGGGGACAGATACGCAGTATTTT.

V usage is TRBV27 and J usage is TRBJ2-3; the D is unclear. The V gene's germline CDR1 is MNHEY and CDR2 SMNVEV (reference sequence). V lost 10 bases to trimming and J lost 1 base, with 15 bases between them. The CDR3 spans 14 residues. This chain's CDR3 is CATGRGRGTDTQYF. Here the CDR3 DNA reads TGTGCCACCGGAAGAGGTCGGGGCACAGATACGCAGTATTTT.

A few counts support this clonotype. This chain joins TRBV10-3 and TRBJ1-5; D is ambiguous. CDR3 length equals 12 residues. Germline assignment: CDR1 ENHRY and CDR2 SYGVKD. The V gene lost 0 bases and the J gene lost 5 bases, with 2 bases spanning the gap. CDR3 region: CAISESDQPQHF. The CDR3 region has the DNA TGTGCCATCAGTGAGTCTGATCAGCCCCAGCATTTT.

This clonotype was recorded many times. This chain links TRBV27 with TRBJ1-2; D gene unclear. Trimming pared 3 bases from V and 1 base from J, leaving 6 bases between. Germline CDR1 and CDR2: MNHEY and SMNVEV (reference sequence). This CDR3 is built from 13 residues. As DNA, the CDR3 is TGTGCCAGCAGTTTGTCCAGTAACTATGGCTACACCTTC. It codes for CASSLSSNYGYTF.

This clonotype has just a few counts. CDR3 nucleotides: TGTGCCAGCAGCCAGTGGTCCTACGAGCAGTACTTC. This sequence encodes CASSQWSYEQYF. The J gene is TRBJ2-7, the V gene TRBV7-8; D is unresolved. The ends were cut back, 5 bases at V and 1 base at J, with 6 bases in the middle. CDR3 length: 12 amino acids. Germline assignment: CDR1 SGHVS and CDR2 FQNEAQ.

The chain joins TRBV7-9 to TRBJ2-4; D remains unclear. The CDR3 has 12 amino acids. V lost 2 bases and J 14 bases, leaving 13 bases between the germline ends. The germline V gene has CDR1 SEHNR and CDR2 FQNEAQ (reference sequence). CDR3 bases: TGTGCCAGCAGCTTACCGGTCGCTGGGAAGTACTTC. This gives the protein CASSLPVAGKYF.

V is TRBV5-6 and J is TRBJ2-1; unclear D gene. Germline V gene data show CDR1 as SGHDT and CDR2 as YYEEEE. V was trimmed by 6 bases and J by 1 base, leaving 14 bases between them. This CDR3 has 15 residues. In DNA, the CDR3 is TGTGCCAGCACCTCTTATGGGGTGTCCTACAATGAGCAGTTCTTC. Encoded protein: CASTSYGVSYNEQFF.